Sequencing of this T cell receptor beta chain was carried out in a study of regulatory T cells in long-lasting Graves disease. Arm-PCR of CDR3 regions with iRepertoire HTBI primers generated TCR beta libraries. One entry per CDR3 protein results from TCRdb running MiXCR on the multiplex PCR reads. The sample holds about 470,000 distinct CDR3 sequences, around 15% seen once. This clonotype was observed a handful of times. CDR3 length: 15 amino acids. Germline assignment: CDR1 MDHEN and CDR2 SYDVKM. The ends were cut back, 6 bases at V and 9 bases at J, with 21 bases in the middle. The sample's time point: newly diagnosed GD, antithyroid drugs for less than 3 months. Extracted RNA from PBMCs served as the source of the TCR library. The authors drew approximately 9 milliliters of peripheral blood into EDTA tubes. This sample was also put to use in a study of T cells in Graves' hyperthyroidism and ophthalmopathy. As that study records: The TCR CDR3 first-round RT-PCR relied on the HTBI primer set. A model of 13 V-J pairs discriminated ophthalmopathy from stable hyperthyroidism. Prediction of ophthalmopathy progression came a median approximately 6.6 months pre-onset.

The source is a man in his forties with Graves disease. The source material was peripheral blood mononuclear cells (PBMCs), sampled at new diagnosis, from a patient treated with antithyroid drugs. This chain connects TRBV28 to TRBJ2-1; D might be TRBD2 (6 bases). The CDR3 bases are TGTGCCAGCAGCCAACCGGGACTCCCCCCCAGTGAGCAGTTCTTC. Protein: CASSQPGLPPSEQFF.